Listed below are T cell receptor beta chains from one sample, sequenced in a study of PD-L1 blockade in urothelial cancer. Profiling relied on immunoSEQ multiplex PCR, and the TCRdb table lists in-frame clones only, not all of them. The table includes around 62,000 clones, about 88% detected once. The source material was PBMCs, sampled around atezolizumab (anti-PD-L1) treatment. The source of these receptors is a man in his 60s with urothelial cancer. CDR3s include the opening cysteine and the closing phenylalanine or tryptophan. Fields, in order: clone size, V gene, D gene, J gene, CDR3 protein, CDR3 DNA. A D gene is named only where the DNA matches it firmly. Some rows have no size entry. The others give once, few or many, or a class for an expanded clone.

clone size: once; V gene: TRBV11-2; D gene: NA; J gene: TRBJ1-3; CDR3 protein: CASSLETGSGNTIYF; CDR3 DNA: TGTGCCAGCAGCTTAGAGACAGGTTCTGGAAACACCATATATTTT
clone size: NA; V gene: TRBV2; D gene: NA; J gene: TRBJ1-1; CDR3 protein: CASRWTVNTEAFF; CDR3 DNA: TGTGCCAGCAGGTGGACTGTGAACACTGAAGCTTTCTTT
clone size: NA; V gene: TRBV18; D gene: TRBD1; J gene: TRBJ2-1; CDR3 protein: CASSPRGQGVNEQFF; CDR3 DNA: TGTGCCAGCTCACCTCGGGGACAGGGTGTCAATGAGCAGTTCTTC
clone size: NA; V gene: TRBV4-1; D gene: NA; J gene: TRBJ2-2; CDR3 protein: CASSQDKLAGTGELFF; CDR3 DNA: TGCGCCAGCAGCCAAGATAAACTAGCTGGCACCGGGGAGCTGTTTTTT
clone size: NA; V gene: TRBV4-3; D gene: NA; J gene: TRBJ2-1; CDR3 protein: CASSQEVAREQFF; CDR3 DNA: TGCGCCAGCAGCCAAGAAGTAGCGCGGGAGCAGTTCTTC
clone size: once; V gene: TRBV4-2; D gene: TRBD2; J gene: TRBJ2-1; CDR3 protein: CASSQERLAGPNEQFF; CDR3 DNA: TGTGCCAGCAGCCAAGAGAGACTAGCGGGGCCCAATGAGCAGTTCTTC
clone size: NA; V gene: TRBV7-8; D gene: NA; J gene: TRBJ1-5; CDR3 protein: CASSYRPADSYSNQPQHF; CDR3 DNA: TGTGCCAGCAGCTACAGGCCGGCGGACAGTTATAGCAATCAGCCCCAGCATTTT
clone size: NA; V gene: TRBV30; D gene: TRBD2; J gene: TRBJ2-5; CDR3 protein: CAWSRGGQETQYF; CDR3 DNA: TGTGCCTGGAGCCGGGGGGGCCAAGAGACCCAGTACTTC
clone size: NA; V gene: TRBV20-1; D gene: NA; J gene: TRBJ2-1; CDR3 protein: CSAPGGAEQFF; CDR3 DNA: TGCAGTGCACCCGGGGGAGCTGAGCAGTTCTTC
clone size: NA; V gene: TRBV2; D gene: NA; J gene: TRBJ1-6; CDR3 protein: CASRYRQETNSPLHF; CDR3 DNA: TGTGCCAGCAGATACAGACAGGAGACTAATTCACCCCTCCACTTT
clone size: few; V gene: TRBV30; D gene: NA; J gene: TRBJ2-7; CDR3 protein: CAWKISGYEQYF; CDR3 DNA: TGTGCCTGGAAAATAAGCGGCTACGAGCAGTACTTC
clone size: once; V gene: TRBV5-1; D gene: NA; J gene: TRBJ2-5; CDR3 protein: CASSLEGMYQETQYF; CDR3 DNA: TGCGCCAGCAGCTTGGAGGGGATGTACCAAGAGACCCAGTACTTC
clone size: NA; V gene: TRBV6-5; D gene: NA; J gene: TRBJ2-3; CDR3 protein: CASSYGGADTQYF; CDR3 DNA: TGTGCCAGCAGTTACGGGGGCGCAGATACGCAGTATTTT
clone size: NA; V gene: TRBV9; D gene: NA; J gene: TRBJ2-7; CDR3 protein: CASAKGGVSSYEQYF; CDR3 DNA: TGTGCCAGCGCCAAAGGGGGGGTTTCCTCCTACGAGCAGTACTTC
clone size: NA; V gene: TRBV10-3; D gene: NA; J gene: TRBJ2-3; CDR3 protein: CAIERTGGQGDTQYF; CDR3 DNA: TGTGCCATCGAACGGACAGGAGGGCAGGGAGATACGCAGTATTTT
clone size: NA; V gene: TRBV7-6; D gene: NA; J gene: TRBJ2-2; CDR3 protein: CASSPQGSANTGELFF; CDR3 DNA: TGTGCCAGCAGCCCCCAGGGCTCCGCGAACACCGGGGAGCTGTTTTTT
clone size: NA; V gene: TRBV19; D gene: NA; J gene: TRBJ2-2; CDR3 protein: CASSPGTGELFF; CDR3 DNA: TGTGCCAGTAGTCCCGGCACCGGGGAGCTGTTTTTT
clone size: NA; V gene: TRBV5-6; D gene: TRBD2; J gene: TRBJ2-5; CDR3 protein: CASSPRGGSRETQYF; CDR3 DNA: TGTGCCAGCAGCCCGAGGGGAGGGAGTAGGGAGACCCAGTACTTC
clone size: once; V gene: TRBV9; D gene: TRBD2; J gene: TRBJ2-3; CDR3 protein: CASSVTLAGGGTDTQYF; CDR3 DNA: TGTGCCAGCAGCGTAACCCTAGCGGGAGGGGGCACAGATACGCAGTATTTT
clone size: NA; V gene: TRBV6-5; D gene: NA; J gene: TRBJ1-1; CDR3 protein: CASSYSGMGAWTEAFF; CDR3 DNA: TGTGCCAGCAGTTACTCGGGTATGGGGGCATGGACTGAAGCTTTCTTT
clone size: NA; V gene: TRBV27; D gene: NA; J gene: TRBJ2-1; CDR3 protein: CASSLYGESYNEQFF; CDR3 DNA: TGTGCCAGCAGTTTATATGGAGAATCCTACAATGAGCAGTTCTTC
clone size: NA; V gene: TRBV10-3; D gene: TRBD1; J gene: TRBJ2-2; CDR3 protein: CAISLDRGAGELFF; CDR3 DNA: TGTGCCATCAGTTTGGACAGGGGCGCCGGGGAGCTGTTTTTT
clone size: NA; V gene: TRBV6-6; D gene: TRBD1; J gene: TRBJ2-7; CDR3 protein: CASKAGGYEQYF; CDR3 DNA: TGTGCCAGCAAGGCAGGGGGCTACGAGCAGTACTTC
clone size: NA; V gene: TRBV18; D gene: NA; J gene: TRBJ2-2; CDR3 protein: CASSGAGELFF; CDR3 DNA: TGTGCCAGCTCCGGGGCCGGGGAGCTGTTTTTT
clone size: NA; V gene: TRBV11-1; D gene: NA; J gene: TRBJ1-1; CDR3 protein: CASSLNGQMNTEAFF; CDR3 DNA: TGTGCCAGCAGCTTGAATGGACAGATGAACACTGAAGCTTTCTTT
clone size: NA; V gene: TRBV11-3; D gene: NA; J gene: TRBJ1-6; CDR3 protein: CASSLGGSYNSPLHF; CDR3 DNA: TGTGCCAGCAGCTTAGGAGGGTCTTATAATTCACCCCTCCACTTT
clone size: NA; V gene: TRBV28; D gene: NA; J gene: TRBJ2-3; CDR3 protein: CASSSPGSPWDTQYF; CDR3 DNA: TGTGCCAGCAGTTCTCCAGGGTCCCCATGGGATACGCAGTATTTT
clone size: NA; V gene: TRBV7-8; D gene: TRBD1; J gene: TRBJ1-1; CDR3 protein: CASSIPHDRGNTEAFF; CDR3 DNA: TGTGCCAGCAGCATCCCACACGACAGGGGGAACACTGAAGCTTTCTTT
clone size: NA; V gene: TRBV5-6; D gene: TRBD1; J gene: TRBJ2-5; CDR3 protein: CASSLGGQGLETQYF; CDR3 DNA: TGTGCCAGCAGCTTGGGGGGACAGGGTTTGGAGACCCAGTACTTC
clone size: NA; V gene: TRBV7-2; D gene: TRBD1; J gene: TRBJ2-5; CDR3 protein: CASSMGQGSGTQYF; CDR3 DNA: TGTGCCAGCAGCATGGGACAGGGCTCCGGGACCCAGTACTTC
clone size: few; V gene: TRBV29-1; D gene: NA; J gene: TRBJ2-1; CDR3 protein: CSGGLAREQFF; CDR3 DNA: TGCAGCGGGGGCCTTGCCCGTGAGCAGTTCTTC
clone size: NA; V gene: TRBV10-3; D gene: TRBD1; J gene: TRBJ1-2; CDR3 protein: CASTRQGGIYGYTF; CDR3 DNA: TGTGCCAGCACCAGACAGGGTGGAATCTATGGCTACACCTTC
clone size: NA; V gene: TRBV6-6; D gene: NA; J gene: TRBJ2-7; CDR3 protein: CASSSPQSYEQYF; CDR3 DNA: TGTGCCAGCAGTTCCCCTCAGTCCTACGAGCAGTACTTC
clone size: NA; V gene: TRBV9; D gene: NA; J gene: TRBJ2-7; CDR3 protein: CASSVVGSGARSEQYF; CDR3 DNA: TGTGCCAGCAGCGTAGTGGGCAGTGGGGCTCGGTCCGAGCAGTACTTC
clone size: few; V gene: TRBV6-1; D gene: NA; J gene: TRBJ1-1; CDR3 protein: CASLPVGTQNTEAFF; CDR3 DNA: TGTGCCAGTCTCCCCGTGGGGACACAGAACACTGAAGCTTTCTTT
clone size: NA; V gene: TRBV5-6; D gene: NA; J gene: TRBJ1-2; CDR3 protein: CASSSPTGNYGYTF; CDR3 DNA: TGTGCCAGCAGCTCTCCTACAGGCAACTATGGCTACACCTTC
clone size: NA; V gene: TRBV30; D gene: TRBD1; J gene: TRBJ1-5; CDR3 protein: CAWTDRADQPQHF; CDR3 DNA: TGTGCCTGGACGGACAGGGCGGATCAGCCCCAGCATTTT